This TCR beta chain was found in a study of T-cell reconstitution after alpha-beta-depleted transplantation in children. Unique molecular identifiers were incorporated when the TCRbeta library was constructed. One entry per CDR3 protein results from TCRdb running MiXCR on the PCR reads. Of some 220,000 distinct CDR3 sequences listed, around 9.5% are singletons. This clonotype has more than one count but fewer than ten. This specimen was PBMCs from the stem cell graft donor, taken from the stem cell graft. This TCR was sampled from a human donor who donated a stem cell graft to a child with acute lymphoblastic leukemia.

The CDR3 DNA reads as TGTGCCAGTTCAGAGACAGGGGGCGGAGGTCAGCCCCAGCATTTT. Protein: CASSETGGGGQPQHF. The chain is built from TRBV12-3 or TRBV12-4 and TRBJ1-5, with 10 bases matching TRBD1. This CDR3 region has 15 residues. The junction had 11 bases not matched to a gene; V was cut back by 9 bases and J by 6 bases.